A selection of T cell receptor beta chains follows, all from one sample in a study of T cell responses to AZD1222 COVID-19 vaccine. Sequencing was performed with immunoSEQ multiplex PCR; in TCRdb, only in-frame clones are kept and a portion is missing. The sample has more than 150,000 clones, 70% to 90% seen once. The source material was peripheral blood, sampled on day 0 of AZD1222 vaccination. The receptors come from an adult in good health. Both conserved end residues are part of each CDR3. Fields, in order: CDR3 DNA, CDR3 protein, J gene, V gene, D gene, clone size. D genes are given only for firm matches. Clone sizes are given selectively: once, few, many, or a class where the clone is expanded.

CDR3 DNA: TGTGCCGGGGGGGACAGGGGAGACGAGCAGTACTTC
CDR3 protein: CAGGDRGDEQYF
J gene: TRBJ2-7
V gene: TRBV7-9
D gene: TRBD1
clone size: .

CDR3 DNA: TGTGCCAGTAAGCTAGGGACAGGGGAAAATCAGCCCCAGCATTTT
CDR3 protein: CASKLGTGENQPQHF
J gene: TRBJ1-5
V gene: TRBV19
D gene: TRBD1
clone size: .

CDR3 DNA: TGTGCCAGCAGTTACTCGGTGCAGCTCGGTCAGCCCCAGCATTTT
CDR3 protein: CASSYSVQLGQPQHF
J gene: TRBJ1-5
V gene: TRBV6-5
D gene: .
clone size: .

CDR3 DNA: TGTGCCAGTATGAGGGACTCTGGGGCCAACGTCCTGACTTTC
CDR3 protein: CASMRDSGANVLTF
J gene: TRBJ2-6
V gene: TRBV19
D gene: .
clone size: once

CDR3 DNA: TGTGCCAGCAGTTACTCGGGGGGGATGACTAATTCACCCCTCCACTTT
CDR3 protein: CASSYSGGMTNSPLHF
J gene: TRBJ1-6
V gene: TRBV6-5
D gene: .
clone size: .

CDR3 DNA: TGTGCCACTACTAGCGGGAGCCAAGAGACCCAGTACTTC
CDR3 protein: CATTSGSQETQYF
J gene: TRBJ2-5
V gene: TRBV30
D gene: TRBD2
clone size: .

CDR3 DNA: TGTGCCAGCACCCCAGGGGGGACCGCTCAGCCCCAGCATTTT
CDR3 protein: CASTPGGTAQPQHF
J gene: TRBJ1-5
V gene: TRBV28
D gene: TRBD1
clone size: .

CDR3 DNA: TGTGCCATCAGTGCTGGGGACCGCAATCAGCCCCAGCATTTT
CDR3 protein: CAISAGDRNQPQHF
J gene: TRBJ1-5
V gene: TRBV10-3
D gene: .
clone size: .

CDR3 DNA: TGTGCCAGCAGTCCAGCGACAGGGGATGGCTACACCTTC
CDR3 protein: CASSPATGDGYTF
J gene: TRBJ1-2
V gene: TRBV6-6
D gene: TRBD1
clone size: .

CDR3 DNA: TGTGCCAGCAGCCCACTAGCGGTGGCCTACGAGCAGTACTTC
CDR3 protein: CASSPLAVAYEQYF
J gene: TRBJ2-7
V gene: TRBV11-1
D gene: TRBD2
clone size: .

CDR3 DNA: TGTGCCAGCAGTTACCGGGGGATCTATGGCTACACCTTC
CDR3 protein: CASSYRGIYGYTF
J gene: TRBJ1-2
V gene: TRBV6-5
D gene: .
clone size: .

CDR3 DNA: TGTGCCATCAGTGAGGTGTCCCCCTACGAGCAGTACTTC
CDR3 protein: CAISEVSPYEQYF
J gene: TRBJ2-7
V gene: TRBV10-3
D gene: .
clone size: .

CDR3 DNA: TGTGCCAGCAGCCGTCGTCAGTACTCTGGAAACACCATATATTTT
CDR3 protein: CASSRRQYSGNTIYF
J gene: TRBJ1-3
V gene: TRBV3-1/TRBV3-2
D gene: .
clone size: .

CDR3 DNA: TGTGCCAGCAGTTACTCAGGACTAGCGGGGAGATACGAGCAGTACTTC
CDR3 protein: CASSYSGLAGRYEQYF
J gene: TRBJ2-7
V gene: TRBV6-5
D gene: TRBD2
clone size: .

CDR3 DNA: TGCGCCAGCAGCCAGACAGGCCGGGGGGGCTATGGCTACACCTTC
CDR3 protein: CASSQTGRGGYGYTF
J gene: TRBJ1-2
V gene: TRBV5-1
D gene: .
clone size: .

CDR3 DNA: TGTGCCAGCAGTCCCCCTGGGTCCCGGTATGGCTACACCTTC
CDR3 protein: CASSPPGSRYGYTF
J gene: TRBJ1-2
V gene: TRBV27
D gene: .
clone size: .

CDR3 DNA: TGCGCCACCAAAGAACAGCTTACCGACACTAATGAAAAACTGTTTTTT
CDR3 protein: CATKEQLTDTNEKLFF
J gene: TRBJ1-4
V gene: TRBV10-2
D gene: .
clone size: .

CDR3 DNA: TGTGCCAGCAGCCAGGGCAGCGGGGGTACAGATACGCAGTATTTT
CDR3 protein: CASSQGSGGTDTQYF
J gene: TRBJ2-3
V gene: TRBV3-1/TRBV3-2
D gene: TRBD2
clone size: .

CDR3 DNA: TGCGCCAGCAGGGCCCAAGAGACCCAGTACTTC
CDR3 protein: CASRAQETQYF
J gene: TRBJ2-5
V gene: TRBV10-2
D gene: .
clone size: .

CDR3 DNA: TGTGCCAGCAGCTTAGGGGATCAGCCCTACGAGCAGTACTTC
CDR3 protein: CASSLGDQPYEQYF
J gene: TRBJ2-7
V gene: TRBV11-1
D gene: .
clone size: .

CDR3 DNA: TGCAGCGTTGGGGAGGGGTTTTCCCAGTACTTC
CDR3 protein: CSVGEGFSQYF
J gene: TRBJ2-5
V gene: TRBV29-1
D gene: TRBD2
clone size: .

CDR3 DNA: TGTGCCAGCAGCGTCATCGGCAATCAGCCCCAGCATTTT
CDR3 protein: CASSVIGNQPQHF
J gene: TRBJ1-5
V gene: TRBV28
D gene: .
clone size: .